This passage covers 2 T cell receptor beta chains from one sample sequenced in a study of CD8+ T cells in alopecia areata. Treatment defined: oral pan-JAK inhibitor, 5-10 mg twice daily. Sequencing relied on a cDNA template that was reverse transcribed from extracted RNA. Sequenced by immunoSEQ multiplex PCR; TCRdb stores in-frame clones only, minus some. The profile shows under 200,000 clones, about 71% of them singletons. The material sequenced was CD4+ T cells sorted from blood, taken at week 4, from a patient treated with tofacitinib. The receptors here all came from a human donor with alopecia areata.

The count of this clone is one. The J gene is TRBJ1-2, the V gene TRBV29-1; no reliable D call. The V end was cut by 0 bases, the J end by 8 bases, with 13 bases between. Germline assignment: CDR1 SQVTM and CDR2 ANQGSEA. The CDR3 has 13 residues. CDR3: CSVEEAPTSGYTF. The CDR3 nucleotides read TGCAGCGTTGAAGAGGCCCCGACATCAGGCTACACCTTC.

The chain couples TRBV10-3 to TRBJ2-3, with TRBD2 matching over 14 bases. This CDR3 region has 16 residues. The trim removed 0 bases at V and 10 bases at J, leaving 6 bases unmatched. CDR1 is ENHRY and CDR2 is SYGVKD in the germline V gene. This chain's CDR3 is CAISESGTSGGGPQYF. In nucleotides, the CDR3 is TGTGCCATCAGTGAGTCTGGGACTAGCGGGGGTGGGCCGCAGTATTTT.